A single T cell receptor beta chain is shown here with its context. What it binds is unknown. The sample comes from a study of regulatory T cells in long-lasting Graves disease. Whole-study results and caveats: Persistent-disease Graves' patients showed less TCR diversity than new cases.

Arm-PCR of CDR3 regions and iRepertoire HTBI primers were the basis on which TCR beta libraries were built. TCRdb reanalysed the multiplex PCR reads using MiXCR and keeps one entry per CDR3 protein. The data show some 470,000 distinct CDR3 sequences, roughly a fifth seen once. The junction had 3 bases not matched to a gene; V was cut back by 6 bases and J by 2 bases. The CDR3 is made up of 15 amino acids. The time point denotes: persistent/refractory GD, antithyroid drugs over 5 years with positive TRAb. Preparation of the TCR library used RNA extracted from PBMCs. The starting material was peripheral blood mononuclear cells (PBMCs), obtained when the disease was refractory, from a patient treated with antithyroid drugs. The clonotype originates from a female donor with Graves disease. The chain recombines TRBV12-3 or TRBV12-4 with TRBJ2-1; 11 bases line up with TRBD1. The CDR3 loop reads CASRGQGAAYNEQFF. The CDR3 nucleotides read TGTGCCAGCAGAGGACAGGGGGCCGCCTACAATGAGCAGTTCTTC.